The 18 T cell receptor beta chains given below trace back to one sample, sequenced in a study of T-cell memory formation after mild COVID-19. TCRdb passed the 5' RACE reads through MiXCR, listing each CDR3 protein once. The sample contains some 100,000 distinct CDR3 sequences, roughly 10% of which appear only once. Sequencing used PBMCs or a T cell subset sorted from them (not recorded which). All receptors come from a man aged 18 to 35 who had mild COVID-19 (a few samples of this study predate the infection). Cell type and time point are not known.

The rearrangement links TRBV12-3 or TRBV12-4 to TRBJ1-2; D is unclear. The CDR3 has 13 amino acids. Trimming stripped 3 bases from V and 10 bases from J, with 15 bases between. The CDR3 region has the DNA TGTGCCAGCAGTTTCTTCCGGCGGCAGAACTACACCTTC. It translates to CASSFFRRQNYTF.

This sequence joins TRBV6-5 and TRBJ1-5; no reliable D call. This CDR3 has 14 residues. V was pared by 0 bases and J by 4 bases, with 7 bases between. Per the germline V gene, CDR1 is MNHEY and CDR2 is SVGAGI. This CDR3 reads CASSYSGLNQPQHF. DNA for the CDR3: TGTGCCAGCAGTTACTCAGGATTGAATCAGCCCCAGCATTTT.

This clonotype was seen only a few times. The V and J genes are TRBV7-9 and TRBJ2-7, with a possible D match to TRBD1 (5 bases). Germline V gene sequence: CDR1 SEHNR, CDR2 FQNEAQ (reference sequence). CDR3 length equals 13 residues. V shed 5 bases and J shed 7 bases, with 15 bases lying between them. This CDR3 is CASSPTGAWEQYF. The CDR3 DNA sequence: TGTGCCAGCAGCCCCACTGGGGCGTGGGAGCAGTACTTC.

The CDR3 reads CASQQGMNTEAFF. The CDR3 DNA is TGTGCCAGCCAACAGGGGATGAACACTGAAGCTTTCTTT. This chain links TRBV3-1 with TRBJ1-1; 7 bases line up with TRBD1. This CDR3 has 13 amino acids. Germline V CDR1 and CDR2: LGHDT, YNNKEL (reference sequence). Trimming took 8 bases from V and 0 from J; bases not matched to a gene: 3.

The V call is TRBV20-1, the J call TRBJ2-1, with TRBD2 identical over 9 bases. The CDR3 contains 14 residues. From germline, CDR1 is DFQATT and CDR2 SNEGSKA (reference sequence). Unmatched junction bases numbered 6, after V lost 1 base and J lost 8 bases. The CDR3 reads CSARGLAGEHEQFF. DNA for the CDR3: TGCAGTGCTAGAGGGTTAGCGGGGGAACATGAGCAGTTCTTC.

The V and J genes are TRBV14 and TRBJ1-2; possibly TRBD1 for D (5 bases). The germline gives CDR1 SGHDN, CDR2 FVKESK. The CDR3 has 16 residues. The germline V and J ends were trimmed by 0 bases and 3 bases, with 14 bases remaining between them. DNA for the CDR3: TGTGCCAGCAGCCAAGATGGGTCAGGGAAGGACTATGGCTACACCTTC. Translation: CASSQDGSGKDYGYTF.

This clonotype has more than one count but fewer than ten. DNA for the CDR3: TGTGCCAGCAGCCCGCGGGACAGCCAAGAGACCCAGTACTTC. It translates to CASSPRDSQETQYF. The V gene is TRBV11-2, the J gene TRBJ2-5; weak D call: TRBD1 (7 bases). The CDR3 runs 14 residues. V lost 5 bases, J lost 1 base, and 11 bases lay in between. Germline V gene lookup returns CDR1 SGHAT and CDR2 FQNNGV.

The CDR3 is CASSVGPGLAGGQETQYF. The CDR3 DNA reads as TGTGCCAGCAGCGTAGGGCCGGGACTAGCGGGGGGACAAGAGACCCAGTACTTC. V usage is TRBV9 and J usage is TRBJ2-5; 15 bases line up with TRBD2. The V gene end was trimmed by 0 bases and the J gene end by 2 bases; junction bases not matched to a gene: 5. The CDR3 contains 18 residues. The germline CDR1 and CDR2 sequences are SGDLS and YYNGEE.

This clonotype was detected a few times. This chain uses TRBV3-1 with TRBJ1-4, with no clear D. Per the germline V gene, CDR1 is LGHDT and CDR2 is YNNKEL (reference sequence). The CDR3 covers 16 residues. Trimming took 0 bases from V and 7 from J, leaving 15 bases between them. CDR3 nucleotides: TGTGCCAGCAGCCAAGAATACGGTGAGCAGGCTGAAAAACTGTTTTTT. Translated: CASSQEYGEQAEKLFF.

There are a few counts of this clonotype. The chain uses TRBV7-8 and TRBJ1-2; D is unresolved. The germline V gene has CDR1 SGHVS and CDR2 FQNEAQ. Trimming removed 1 base at V and 4 bases at J, with 7 bases between. The CDR3 has 13 amino acids. In DNA, the CDR3 is TGTGCCAGCAGCTTAGAGCCAAGCTATGGCTACACCTTC. It translates to CASSLEPSYGYTF.

V is TRBV12-3 or TRBV12-4 and J is TRBJ2-1; 8 nucleotides line up with TRBD1. V shed 2 bases and J 7 bases; nucleotides not matched to a gene: 7. The CDR3 consists of 15 residues. The CDR3 DNA sequence: TGTGCCAGCAGTTTACCAGGGGGCTTAAGGAATGAGCAGTTCTTC. Protein: CASSLPGGLRNEQFF.

The chain employs TRBV24-1 and TRBJ2-2; the D gene could be TRBD1 or TRBD2 (5 bases each). The CDR3 is made up of 16 amino acids. V was cut by 0 bases and J by 4 bases, with 11 bases left in between. The germline gives CDR1 KGHDR, CDR2 SFDVKD. For the CDR3, the DNA is TGTGCCACCAGTGATTTGAACCGGGACCGCACCGGGGAGCTGTTTTTT. This encodes CATSDLNRDRTGELFF.

This clonotype has only a few counts. The chain joins TRBV12-5 to TRBJ2-2; 9 positions agree with TRBD1. With V trimmed by 6 bases and J by 6 bases, 2 bases remained unmatched. The CDR3 spans 13 residues. CDR1 and CDR2 (germline): LGHNT, FRNRAP. This CDR3 is CASGRDRAGELFF. CDR3 in DNA: TGTGCTAGTGGCCGGGACAGGGCCGGGGAGCTGTTTTTT.

The chain is built from TRBV20-1 and TRBJ2-5; 7 nucleotides match TRBD2. Losses at the gene ends were 1 base for V and 0 bases for J; bases not matched to a gene: 2. In germline, CDR1 is DFQATT, CDR2 SNEGSKA (reference sequence). This CDR3 region has 14 residues. Here the CDR3 reads CSARAGGNQETQYF. The CDR3 nucleotides read TGCAGTGCTAGAGCGGGGGGTAACCAAGAGACCCAGTACTTC.

This clonotype showed up many times. The rearrangement joins TRBV7-8 to TRBJ2-3, with 8 nucleotides matching TRBD2. The V gene's germline CDR1 is SGHVS and CDR2 FQNEAQ. V lost 1 base and J lost 8; bases outside the gene matches: 8. The CDR3 runs to 15 residues. The CDR3 DNA is TGTGCCAGCAGCTTAGGGTCCGGGACTAGTCGTACGCAGTATTTT. This codes for CASSLGSGTSRTQYF.

The rearrangement uses TRBV6-2 or TRBV6-3 and TRBJ2-2; 7 nucleotides agree with TRBD2. The germline CDR1 and CDR2 sequences are MNHEY and SVGEGT. The J segment lost 5 bases and the V segment lost 8 bases, leaving 8 bases of the junction unmatched. This CDR3 comprises 14 residues. CDR3 sequence: CASGYPAGTGELFF. The CDR3 DNA reads as TGTGCCAGCGGCTACCCAGCGGGGACCGGGGAGCTGTTTTTT.

V usage is TRBV18 and J usage is TRBJ2-1; no definite D call. CDR1 and CDR2 from the germline V gene are KGHSH and LQKENI. The CDR3 runs to 17 residues. The V end lost 2 bases, the J end lost 3 bases, and 17 bases lay between the germline ends. In DNA form, the CDR3 reads TGTGCCAGCTCACCAAGAGGCGAGGCTACTATCTACAATGAGCAGTTCTTC. Encoded protein: CASSPRGEATIYNEQFF.

The chain joins TRBV6-2 or TRBV6-3 to TRBJ1-6; 9 bases fit TRBD1. V lost 5 bases, J lost 15 bases, and 14 bases stayed unmatched. The CDR3 is 15 amino acids. From germline, CDR1 is MNHEY and CDR2 SVGEGT. The CDR3: CASSPPRDRDRVLHF. CDR3 nucleotide sequence: TGTGCCAGCAGTCCCCCCCGGGACAGGGATCGGGTCCTCCACTTT.